Listed here are 26 T cell receptor gamma chains from one sample, sequenced in a study of Vδ1+ human thymocytes. Findings of the study overall: In the thymus, TRG and TRD repertoires looked highly polyclonal with Gaussian CDR3 lengths.

These receptors' targets are unknown. The template was reverse-transcribed extracted RNA. CDR3 amplicons came from multiplex PCR with pooled V-gene forward and constant-region reverse primers. TCRdb called clones anew from the multiplex PCR reads with CATT. There are approximately 40,000 gamma-chain clones in the sample; about 19% occur only once, and about 1.8% lies in the top ten. The sequencing input was Vdelta1+ gamma-delta thymocytes from the thymus. Subset meaning: FACS-sorted CD3+ TCRalphabeta- TCRVdelta1+ TCRVdelta2- thymocytes. The source is a girl less than two years old who had congenital heart surgery.

The table lists this clone with a few counts. The V and J genes are TRGV4 and TRGJ1 or TRGJ2. The CDR3 is 15 residues long. Unmatched junction bases numbered 8, after V lost 1 base and J lost 2 bases. The germline V gene encodes CDR1 EGSTGY and CDR2 YDSYTSSV. CDR3 protein: CATWDGPFYYYKKLF. CDR3 in DNA: TGTGCCACCTGGGATGGTCCCTTTTATTATTATAAGAAACTCTTT.

Concerning this clone itself: This sample also contains other DNA sequences that code for the same CDR3. The rearrangement links TRGV9 to TRGJ1 or TRGJ2. The germline V gene encodes CDR1 GITISATS and CDR2 ISYDGTV (reference sequence). The CDR3 runs 13 residues. V lost 0 bases and J lost 5; bases outside the gene matches: 4. The chain's CDR3 is CALWEVYDYKKLF. Written as DNA, the CDR3 is TGTGCCTTGTGGGAGGTGTACGATTATAAGAAACTCTTT.

As regards this clone: Other DNA sequences in this specimen translate into the identical CDR3. The chain carries TRGV4 and TRGJP2. CDR3 length equals 14 residues. V was pared by 2 bases and J by 3 bases, with 3 bases of the junction left unmatched. Germline V gives CDR1 EGSTGY, CDR2 YDSYTSSV. The CDR3: CATWDVGSDWIKTF. The CDR3 region has the DNA TGTGCCACCTGGGATGTAGGTAGTGATTGGATCAAGACGTTT.

The chain links TRGV4 to TRGJ1 or TRGJ2. In germline, CDR1 is EGSTGY, CDR2 YDSYTSSV. CDR3 length equals 13 residues. V lost 0 bases, J lost 9 bases, and 8 bases stayed unmatched. This chain's CDR3 is CATWDGPLPKKLF. The CDR3 bases are TGTGCCACCTGGGATGGGCCGCTGCCTAAGAAACTCTTT.

V gene TRGV3 combines with J gene TRGJ1 or TRGJ2. CDR1 VTNTFY and CDR2 YDVSTARD come from the germline V gene (reference sequence). The trim removed 2 bases at V and 9 bases at J, leaving 10 bases unmatched. The CDR3 covers 13 residues. The CDR3 region has the DNA TGTGCCACCTGGGACAAGGTAGCCACTAAGAAACTCTTT. This codes for CATWDKVATKKLF.

Comments on this clone: The junction departs from germline at one end; a sequencing error may be responsible. The rearrangement uses TRGV8 and TRGJ1 or TRGJ2. The CDR3 is made up of 12 amino acids. Looked up from germline, CDR1 is VENAVY and CDR2 is YDSYNSRV. The DNA for the CDR3 is TGTGCCACCAGGGAGCGCTACCGTAAGAAACTCTTT. It specifies CATRERYRKKLF.

The chain combines TRGV2 with TRGJ1 or TRGJ2. The CDR3 length is 15 residues. J was trimmed by 2 bases and V by 0 bases; bases with no gene match: 7. In germline, CDR1 is EGSNGY, CDR2 YDSYNSKV. The CDR3 DNA sequence: TGTGCCACCTGGGACGGGCCATCGGATTATTATAAGAAACTCTTT. Protein sequence: CATWDGPSDYYKKLF.

The gene calls are TRGV9 and TRGJP. Trimming removed 0 bases from V and 6 bases from J; junction bases left unmatched: 11. The CDR3 is 19 residues long. The V gene's germline CDR1 is GITISATS and CDR2 ISYDGTV (reference sequence). CDR3 nucleotides: TGTGCCTTGTGGGAGGTGCACCTTTGTAGAGAGTTGGGCAAAAAAATCAAGGTATTT. Translation: CALWEVHLCRELGKKIKVF.

This clone was counted only a few times. This chain uses TRGV2 with TRGJ1 or TRGJ2. Germline V gene data show CDR1 as EGSNGY and CDR2 as YDSYNSKV. The CDR3 consists of 15 residues. J gave up 2 bases and V 0 bases, and 7 bases lay outside the gene matches. CDR3 DNA sequence: TGTGCCACCTGGGACGGGCAGAAGGATTATTATAAGAAACTCTTT. This sequence encodes CATWDGQKDYYKKLF.

V and J are TRGV3 and TRGJ1 or TRGJ2. This CDR3 is built from 12 residues. V lost 5 bases and J lost 9; bases outside the gene matches: 10. Germline V gene lookup returns CDR1 VTNTFY and CDR2 YDVSTARD (reference sequence). The CDR3 loop is CATWAKGVKKLF. The CDR3 nucleotides are TGTGCCACCTGGGCCAAGGGGGTTAAGAAACTCTTT.

The table lists this clone with a few counts. A junction end diverges from the germline sequence, so it may reflect a read error. The same CDR3 arises from other DNA sequences in this sample as well. V gene TRGV2 combines with J gene TRGJ1 or TRGJ2. This CDR3 contains 12 residues. Germline CDR1 and CDR2: EGSNGY and YDSYNSKV. The CDR3 reads CATWDGGYKKLF. In nucleotides, the CDR3 is TGCGCCACCTGGGACGGGGGATATAAGAAACTCTTT.

This rearrangement joins TRGV5 to TRGJ1 or TRGJ2. Losses at the gene ends were 3 bases for V and 4 bases for J; bases not matched to a gene: 6. Germline values: CDR1 VINAFY, CDR2 YDVSNSKD. This CDR3 has 13 amino acids. The CDR3 here is CATWDREYYKKLF. The CDR3 DNA sequence: TGTGCCACCTGGGACCGGGAATATTATAAGAAACTCTTT.

The chain employs TRGV8 and TRGJP2. J was trimmed by 4 bases and V by 3 bases; bases with no gene match: 29. Germline V lookup: CDR1 VENAVY, CDR2 YDSYNSRV. The CDR3 is 22 residues long. The CDR3 reads CATWDRRRYTNGAYISDWIKTF. The DNA for the CDR3 is TGTGCCACCTGGGATCGGAGAAGGTATACGAACGGGGCATATATTAGTGATTGGATCAAGACGTTT.

The V call is TRGV8, the J call TRGJ1 or TRGJ2. From germline, CDR1 is VENAVY and CDR2 YDSYNSRV. This CDR3 is built from 13 residues. V lost 4 bases, J lost 3 bases, and 6 bases stayed unmatched. CDR3 sequence (DNA): TGTGCCACCTGGGAACCGGGTTATTATAAGAAACTCTTT. This sequence encodes CATWEPGYYKKLF.

V usage is TRGV4 and J usage is TRGJ1 or TRGJ2. Germline-derived CDR1 and CDR2 are EGSTGY and YDSYTSSV. Germline trimming cut 2 bases from V and 11 bases from J; bases unmatched to any gene: 6. The CDR3 loop spans 11 amino acids. CDR3 DNA sequence: TGTGCCACCTGGGATGCGTTTCAGAAACTCTTT. This encodes CATWDAFQKLF.

There are a few counts of this clone. The V and J genes are TRGV2 and TRGJ1 or TRGJ2. CDR3 length: 13 amino acids. From germline, CDR1 is EGSNGY and CDR2 YDSYNSKV. V lost 0 bases, J lost 6 bases, and 5 bases stayed unmatched. CDR3 loop: CATWDGQVYKKLF. CDR3 coding DNA: TGTGCCACCTGGGACGGGCAAGTTTATAAGAAACTCTTT.

This clone came up a few times. This sequence joins TRGV4 and TRGJP2. The ends lost 6 bases at V and 4 bases at J; junction bases unmatched: 2. Per the germline V gene, CDR1 is EGSTGY and CDR2 is YDSYTSSV. The length of the CDR3 is 12 residues. CDR3 loop: CATWSSDWIKTF. DNA for the CDR3: TGTGCCACCTGGTCTAGTGATTGGATCAAGACGTTT.

A remark on this clone: A read error may be the cause here, since a much bigger clone is one base away. Within the sample, other DNA sequences also encode this same CDR3. The V gene is TRGV3, the J gene TRGJ1 or TRGJ2. V dropped 1 base and J dropped 5; count of bases not matched to a gene: 2. Germline CDR1 is VTNTFY and CDR2 is YDVSTARD (reference sequence). The CDR3 is 12 residues long. CDR3 residues: CATWDSHYKKLF. The CDR3 DNA reads as TGTGCCACCTGGGACAGTCATTATAAGAAACTCTTT.

This clone has only a few counts. The identical CDR3 is also encoded by other nucleotide sequences in the sample. The chain joins TRGV4 to TRGJ1 or TRGJ2. The CDR3 spans 14 residues. The germline V gene encodes CDR1 EGSTGY and CDR2 YDSYTSSV. With 4 bases clipped from V and 4 bases from J, the junction kept 10 bases outside the gene matches. The CDR3, as DNA: TGTGCCACCTGGGACGGGCGGCACTATTATAAGAAACTCTTT. Encoded protein: CATWDGRHYYKKLF.

This chain connects TRGV4 to TRGJ1 or TRGJ2. Trimming took 2 bases from V and 2 from J; bases not matched to a gene: 18. Germline V CDR1 and CDR2: EGSTGY, YDSYTSSV. The CDR3 consists of 18 residues. The DNA of the CDR3 is TGTGCCACCTGGGATGACGGAAAGGGGGAGGGGGATTATTATAAGAAACTCTTT. It encodes CATWDDGKGEGDYYKKLF.

This chain uses TRGV3 with TRGJ1 or TRGJ2. The CDR3 spans 17 residues. V dropped 0 bases and J dropped 0; count of bases not matched to a gene: 11. In germline, CDR1 is VTNTFY, CDR2 YDVSTARD (reference sequence). CDR3 coding DNA: TGTGCCACCTGGGACAGGCCATTCTCCCAGAATTATTATAAGAAACTCTTT. The encoded protein is CATWDRPFSQNYYKKLF.

This chain uses TRGV9 with TRGJ1 or TRGJ2. This CDR3 is 13 amino acids long. J was trimmed by 3 bases and V by 3 bases; bases with no gene match: 5. Germline lookup yields CDR1 GITISATS and CDR2 ISYDGTV (reference sequence). The CDR3 reads CALWEPGYYKKLF. CDR3 coding DNA: TGTGCCTTGTGGGAGCCCGGTTATTATAAGAAACTCTTT.

V usage is TRGV3 and J usage is TRGJ1 or TRGJ2. V was pared by 0 bases and J by 8 bases, with 13 bases of the junction left unmatched. CDR3 length equals 15 residues. Germline CDR1 is VTNTFY and CDR2 is YDVSTARD (reference sequence). CDR3 amino acids: CATWDRPPGRNKKLF. The DNA for the CDR3 is TGTGCCACCTGGGACAGGCCTCCGGGTCGGAATAAGAAACTCTTT.

This chain connects TRGV8 to TRGJP2. This CDR3 is built from 14 residues. Per the germline V gene, CDR1 is VENAVY and CDR2 is YDSYNSRV. The ends lost 2 bases at V and 7 bases at J; junction bases unmatched: 7. CDR3 in DNA: TGTGCCACCTGGGATAAGGGTCCTGATTGGATCAAGACGTTT. Protein sequence: CATWDKGPDWIKTF.

This clone has just a few counts. This chain links TRGV3 with TRGJ1 or TRGJ2. CDR3 size: 18 residues. V lost 0 bases, J lost 2 bases, and 16 bases stayed unmatched. Germline CDR1 VTNTFY, CDR2 YDVSTARD (reference sequence). Written as DNA, the CDR3 is TGTGCCACCTGGGACAGGCCTCTCCGATGGGGTGATTATTATAAGAAACTCTTT. This encodes CATWDRPLRWGDYYKKLF.

The gene calls are TRGV9 and TRGJ1 or TRGJ2. Germline trimming cut 5 bases from V and 12 bases from J; bases unmatched to any gene: 4. Germline-derived CDR1 and CDR2 are GITISATS and ISYDGTV (reference sequence). This CDR3 contains 9 residues. In DNA, the CDR3 is TGTGCCTTGTGGGGCGGGAAACTCTTT. Translating gives CALWGGKLF.